These T cell receptor beta chains were read from a single sample in a study of OX40 agonist ivuxolimab in advanced cancers. Sequencing was performed with immunoSEQ multiplex PCR; in TCRdb, only in-frame clones are kept and a portion is missing. This table holds 65,000 to 80,000 clones, around 90% found once. Specimen: CD4+ or CD8+ T cells sorted from blood, collected in a trial of the OX40 agonist ivuxolimab. The receptor set was obtained from an adult with an advanced solid tumor such as melanoma, head and neck, liver or kidney cancer. Each CDR3 is given with its conserved first and last residue. D genes are given only for firm matches. Rows may omit the clone size; those that give it use once, few, many or a size class.

V	D	J	size	CDR3	DNA
TRBV5-4	NA	TRBJ2-7	NA	CASSLGRHFGYEQYF	TGTGCCAGCAGCTTGGGAAGACATTTTGGCTACGAGCAGTACTTC
TRBV6-5	TRBD1	TRBJ1-5	NA	CASRGDSSQPQHF	TGTGCCAGCAGAGGGGACAGCAGTCAGCCCCAGCATTTT
TRBV19	TRBD2	TRBJ2-1	NA	CASSYFGGRFMNEQFF	TGTGCCAGTAGTTATTTCGGCGGGAGGTTCATGAATGAGCAGTTCTTC
TRBV11-2	TRBD2	TRBJ2-2	NA	CASKREDYTGELFF	TGTGCCAGCAAGCGGGAGGATTACACCGGGGAGCTGTTTTTT
TRBV5-4	NA	TRBJ2-3	NA	CASSLGTSTDTQYF	TGTGCCAGCAGCCTCGGGACTAGCACAGATACGCAGTATTTT
TRBV11-3	NA	TRBJ2-5	NA	CASSFVAQETQYF	TGTGCCAGCAGCTTCGTCGCCCAAGAGACCCAGTACTTC
TRBV6-4	NA	TRBJ2-1	NA	CASSAGAVYNEQFF	TGTGCCAGCAGTGCTGGGGCAGTCTACAATGAGCAGTTCTTC
TRBV9	NA	TRBJ2-7	NA	CASSPSGSGLSYEQYF	TGTGCCAGCAGCCCCAGCGGTAGCGGACTCTCCTACGAGCAGTACTTC
TRBV7-8	TRBD1	TRBJ1-3	medium-sized	CASSRTGTGVSGNTIYF	TGTGCCAGCAGCAGAACCGGGACAGGGGTCTCTGGAAACACCATATATTTT
TRBV7-2	TRBD1	TRBJ1-2	NA	CASSLGQGIGYTF	TGTGCCAGCAGCTTAGGACAGGGTATAGGCTACACCTTC
TRBV12-5	TRBD2	TRBJ2-3	NA	CASGLGTRGTDTQYF	TGTGCTAGTGGTTTGGGGACTAGAGGCACAGATACGCAGTATTTT
TRBV19	NA	TRBJ2-7	NA	CASSQGYEQYF	TGTGCCAGTAGTCAAGGTTACGAGCAGTACTTC
TRBV7-9	NA	TRBJ2-5	NA	CASSLNLGGVIETQYF	TGTGCCAGCAGCTTAAATCTCGGGGGAGTAATAGAGACCCAGTACTTC
TRBV11-3	TRBD2	TRBJ2-7	NA	CASSLYSSGLAVYEQYF	TGTGCCAGCAGCTTATACTCCTCGGGACTAGCGGTTTACGAGCAGTACTTC
TRBV2	NA	TRBJ2-7	NA	CASSEAGFSYEQYF	TGTGCCAGCAGTGAAGCCGGTTTTTCCTACGAGCAGTACTTC
TRBV2	TRBD1	TRBJ2-7	NA	CASTGTGGIYEQYF	TGTGCCAGCACTGGGACAGGGGGAATCTACGAGCAGTACTTC
TRBV28	NA	TRBJ1-1	NA	CASIRGNTEAFF	TGTGCCAGCATCAGGGGGAACACTGAAGCTTTCTTT
TRBV7-9	TRBD2	TRBJ2-2	NA	CASILANAGELFF	TGTGCCAGCATACTAGCGAACGCCGGGGAGCTGTTTTTT
TRBV11-3	TRBD2	TRBJ2-7	NA	CASSLEGRLAGSRHEQYF	TGTGCCAGCAGCTTAGAAGGGAGACTAGCGGGATCCCGGCACGAGCAGTACTTC
TRBV28	TRBD1	TRBJ2-7	NA	CASTLGPDRVDEQYF	TGTGCCAGCACCCTAGGGCCGGACAGGGTTGACGAGCAGTACTTC
TRBV27	NA	TRBJ1-6	NA	CATSPYGGSYNSPLHF	TGTGCCACGTCCCCTTATGGCGGCTCCTATAATTCACCCCTCCACTTT
TRBV2	NA	TRBJ2-6	NA	CASSDSGNGANVLTF	TGTGCCAGCAGTGATTCAGGGAACGGGGCCAACGTCCTGACTTTC
TRBV6-6	TRBD2	TRBJ2-7	NA	CASSYLDAREYEQYF	TGTGCCAGCAGTTACCTAGATGCGCGGGAGTACGAGCAGTACTTC
TRBV27	NA	TRBJ1-5	NA	CASSLSFFSNQPQHF	TGTGCCAGCAGCCTTAGTTTTTTTAGCAATCAGCCCCAGCATTTT
TRBV7-9	TRBD2	TRBJ2-7	NA	CASSQDRGAGGPYEQYF	TGTGCCAGCAGCCAAGATCGGGGAGCGGGAGGGCCCTACGAGCAGTACTTC
TRBV6-5	TRBD1	TRBJ2-5	NA	CASSYAQGVQETQYF	TGTGCCAGCAGTTACGCCCAGGGGGTCCAAGAGACCCAGTACTTC